The 13 T cell receptor beta chains presented below share a single source sample, sequenced in a study of spatial heterogeneity in lung cancer. TCRdb reanalysed the 5' RACE reads using MiXCR and keeps one entry per CDR3 protein. This table holds 2,500 to 3,000 distinct CDR3 sequences, 2.5% to 3.5% found once. Time point given: sample taken at primary tumor resection. This sample comprised normal lung tissue next to the tumor, obtained at surgery. The source of these receptors is a male donor with early-stage non-small cell lung cancer.

By its share, this clonotype is medium-sized. The CDR3 nucleotides read TGTGCCAGCAGTTCGACAGATTATAGCAATCAGCCCCAGCATTTT. Its translation is CASSSTDYSNQPQHF. The genes are TRBV28 and TRBJ1-5, with D possibly being TRBD1 (5 bases). The CDR3 sequence is 15 residues long. Germline V gene data show CDR1 as MDHEN and CDR2 as SYDVKM. Trimming removed 4 bases at V and 0 bases at J, with 10 bases between.

This clonotype is judged large (0.1 to 1%). The V and J genes are TRBV10-3 and TRBJ2-3; possible D gene TRBD1, 6 bases. This CDR3 is built from 13 residues. Trimming took 9 bases from V and 6 from J, leaving 16 bases between them. Germline V gives CDR1 ENHRY, CDR2 SYGVKD. DNA for the CDR3: TGTGCCATGACCGGGACCCAGGGGGATACGCAGTATTTT. It encodes CAMTGTQGDTQYF.

This clonotype was observed many times. The DNA of the CDR3 is TGTGCCAGCAGTTTAGAAGCGGGGGCCTACAATGAGCAGTTCTTC. It is translated as CASSLEAGAYNEQFF. The J gene is TRBJ2-1, the V gene TRBV28; 8 nucleotides agree with TRBD2. CDR3 length: 15 residues. V lost 2 bases to trimming and J lost 2 bases; unmatched junction nucleotides: 2. Germline values: CDR1 MDHEN, CDR2 SYDVKM.

Within the sample, this clonotype is medium-sized. The rearrangement uses TRBV6-5 and TRBJ2-5; D may correspond to TRBD1 or TRBD2 (5 bases each). The CDR3 sequence is 16 residues long. V dropped 0 bases and J dropped 2 bases, with 13 bases sitting between them. Per the germline V gene, CDR1 is MNHEY and CDR2 is SVGAGI. CDR3 nucleotide sequence: TGTGCCAGCAGTTACTCGGGACGAGGGGCGCAAGAGACCCAGTACTTC. Translated, it gives CASSYSGRGAQETQYF.

This clonotype was seen many times. This may be a read error, as it is one base from a much larger clone. The chain recombines TRBV6-5 with TRBJ2-3, with 12 bases that match TRBD2. Germline assignment: CDR1 MNHEY and CDR2 SVGAGI. This CDR3 comprises 15 residues. The CDR3 DNA reads as TGTGTCAGCTTCGGACTAGCGGGAAGCACAGATACGCAGTATTTT. This translates into CVSFGLAGSTDTQYF.

Sample share makes this clonotype medium-sized (0.01 to 0.1%). This chain uses TRBV5-4 with TRBJ1-1; D is unresolved. Trimming stripped 4 bases from V and 2 bases from J, with 9 bases between. CDR3 length: 13 residues. The V gene's germline CDR1 is SGHNT and CDR2 YYREEE (reference sequence). The CDR3, as DNA: TGTGCCAGCAGCCGGAATTTTAACACTGAAGCTTTCTTT. Translation: CASSRNFNTEAFF.

This clonotype is medium-sized within its sample. This chain connects TRBV2 to TRBJ2-7, with D maybe TRBD1 (6 bases). Germline lookup yields CDR1 SNHLY and CDR2 FYNNEI. CDR3 length equals 14 residues. Trimming stripped 6 bases from V and 3 bases from J, with 15 bases between. CDR3 loop: CASSPSQGFYEQYF. Written as DNA, the CDR3 is TGTGCCAGCAGCCCCTCCCAGGGGTTCTACGAGCAGTACTTC.

By share of the sample, this clonotype is medium-sized. This chain links TRBV29-1 with TRBJ2-1, with D perhaps matching TRBD2 (5 bases). Germline values: CDR1 SQVTM, CDR2 ANQGSEA. V was cut by 4 bases and J by 6 bases, with 13 bases left in between. The CDR3 is 13 residues long. CDR3 DNA: TGCAGCGTTGTGTCGCGCCGGGGCAATGAGCAGTTCTTC. Its translation is CSVVSRRGNEQFF.

This clonotype was recorded at least ten times. J is TRBJ2-7 and V is TRBV28, with TRBD1 as a possible D gene (6 bases). The length of the CDR3 is 15 residues. The ends were cut back, 5 bases at V and 2 bases at J, with 16 bases in the middle. Germline V gene sequence: CDR1 MDHEN, CDR2 SYDVKM. In nucleotides, the CDR3 is TGTGCCAGCAGTCAACTCGGGACACAAGCCTACGAGCAGTACTTC. This gives the protein CASSQLGTQAYEQYF.

This clonotype has at least ten counts. The genes are TRBV5-1 and TRBJ2-3, with D possibly being TRBD2 (6 bases). Trimming took 4 bases from V and 2 from J, leaving 17 bases between them. Germline loops: CDR1 SGHRS, CDR2 YFSETQ. This CDR3 is 16 amino acids long. CDR3 coding DNA: TGCGCCAGCAGCCGTGGGGCGGGCGGGGACACAGATACGCAGTATTTT. Protein: CASSRGAGGDTDTQYF.

This clonotype appeared many times. The chain carries TRBV9 and TRBJ2-3; D is perhaps TRBD2 (6 bases). CDR3 length: 14 residues. With 4 bases removed from V and 4 bases from J, the gap between germline ends came to 13 bases. CDR1 and CDR2 from the germline V gene are SGDLS and YYNGEE. DNA of the CDR3: TGTGCCAGCAGCCCCGGAGGAGGGCCAGATACGCAGTATTTT. Translating it yields CASSPGGGPDTQYF.

There are many counts of this clonotype. The chain recombines TRBV29-1 with TRBJ1-1, with a possible D match to TRBD1 (5 bases). The CDR3 runs to 13 residues. Trimming took 3 bases from V and 0 from J, leaving 8 bases between them. CDR1 and CDR2 from the germline V gene are SQVTM and ANQGSEA. The CDR3 protein is CSVDRQLNTEAFF. CDR3 sequence (DNA): TGCAGCGTTGACCGACAGTTGAACACTGAAGCTTTCTTT.

In its sample, this clonotype was seen many times. The chain has TRBV12-3 or TRBV12-4 and TRBJ2-1; 12 bases fit TRBD2. V lost 6 bases, J lost 6 bases, and 18 bases stayed unmatched. The CDR3 totals 19 residues. In nucleotides, the CDR3 is TGTGCCAGCAGCTTTGGGGCCCGGACACTAGCGGGGGGAGGCAATGAGCAGTTCTTC. This sequence encodes CASSFGARTLAGGGNEQFF.